This T cell receptor beta chain appears in the sequencing data of a study of siplizumab effects on memory and regulatory T cells. Assay: immunoSEQ multiplex PCR; the TCRdb copy retains only in-frame clones and omits some. The top ten hold 0.65% to 0.9% of the sample, which has some 100,000 clones, around 90% seen once. The CDR3 sequence is 14 residues long. In germline, CDR1 is SEHNR, CDR2 FQNEAQ (reference sequence). V was clipped by 5 bases and J by 2 bases, with 12 bases between them. The source is a human donor in good health. Sequencing was done on a sample of Tregs sorted from blood. The chain employs TRBV7-9 and TRBJ1-1; possibly TRBD1 for D (5 bases). The CDR3 DNA is TGTGCCAGCAGCCGAGGGGTGCCCAACACTGAAGCTTTCTTT. Its translation is CASSRGVPNTEAFF.